This TCR beta chain stems from a study of memory CD4+ T cells and cytomegalovirus serostatus. The study's findings and limits: CMV serostatus prediction reached median AUC roughly 0.95, or 0.91 with US-trained model.

The sort gate was single viable CD3+CD4+CD8-CD45RO+ cells for memory CD4+ T cells. CD4+ T cells were isolated by positive magnetic selection. In the case of this clone: Antigen specificity is unknown.

In the authors' workflow: Out-of-frame sequences were removed, leaving 2 million or so distinct TCRbeta sequences. Sequencing was performed with immunoSEQ multiplex PCR; in TCRdb, only in-frame clones are kept and a portion is missing. V and J calls and clone size are copied from that table; D and trimming were computed from the DNA. The data show 35,000 to 45,000 clones, with 75% to 80% seen just once and 0.6% to 0.95% held by the top ten. Sequenced: memory CD4+ T cells from blood. The sequence was obtained from an adult in good health and CMV-seronegative.

The CDR3 nucleotides are TGTGCCAGCATCCTACGCCCGAGCAGGCGTGACGAGCAGTACTTC. It encodes CASILRPSRRDEQYF. The rearrangement links TRBV11-2 to TRBJ2-7; D ambiguous. The germline V and J ends were trimmed by 7 bases and 5 bases, with 21 bases remaining between them. The CDR3 is 15 amino acids. Germline V lookup: CDR1 SGHAT, CDR2 FQNNGV.